The sequence of this T cell receptor beta chain was determined in a study of blood T cell repertoires in COVID-19. Across the whole study: The United States, Italy and Spain supplied acute and convalescent COVID-19 samples. The cDNA or gDNA used as material had been derived from T cells, B-cell-depleted T cells, or PBMCs.

Original methodology: Using reference gene primer amplification, nucleated cell counts were estimated. The protocol was immunoSEQ multiplex PCR, while the TCRdb copy is restricted to in-frame clones and leaves out a portion. V and J calls and clone size are copied from that table; D and trimming were computed from the DNA. The sample includes over 130,000 clones, 75% to 80% of them seen just once. A single count supports this clone. The CDR3 totals 14 residues. The clonotype comes from a woman between 45 and 65 years old with active or convalescent COVID-19. V and J are TRBV21-1 and TRBJ1-2; no DNA check was done on the table's D call, TRBD1. TRBV21-1 is a documented pseudogene. Sample: peripheral blood. The CDR3 bases are TGTGCCAGCAGCAACAGGGGTTTTAACTATGGCTACACCTTC. Translated, it gives CASSNRGFNYGYTF.